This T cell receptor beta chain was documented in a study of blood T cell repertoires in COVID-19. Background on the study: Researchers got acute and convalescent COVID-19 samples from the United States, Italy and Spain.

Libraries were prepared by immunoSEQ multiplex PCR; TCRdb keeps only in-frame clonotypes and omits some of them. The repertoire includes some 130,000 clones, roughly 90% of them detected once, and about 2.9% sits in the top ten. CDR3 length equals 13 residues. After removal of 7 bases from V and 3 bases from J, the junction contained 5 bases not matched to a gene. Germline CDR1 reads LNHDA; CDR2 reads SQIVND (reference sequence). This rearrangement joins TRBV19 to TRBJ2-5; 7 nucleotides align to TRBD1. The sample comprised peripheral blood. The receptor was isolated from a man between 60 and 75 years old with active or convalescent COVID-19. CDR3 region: CASKPQGKETQYF. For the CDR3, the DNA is TGTGCCAGTAAACCACAGGGGAAAGAGACCCAGTACTTC.